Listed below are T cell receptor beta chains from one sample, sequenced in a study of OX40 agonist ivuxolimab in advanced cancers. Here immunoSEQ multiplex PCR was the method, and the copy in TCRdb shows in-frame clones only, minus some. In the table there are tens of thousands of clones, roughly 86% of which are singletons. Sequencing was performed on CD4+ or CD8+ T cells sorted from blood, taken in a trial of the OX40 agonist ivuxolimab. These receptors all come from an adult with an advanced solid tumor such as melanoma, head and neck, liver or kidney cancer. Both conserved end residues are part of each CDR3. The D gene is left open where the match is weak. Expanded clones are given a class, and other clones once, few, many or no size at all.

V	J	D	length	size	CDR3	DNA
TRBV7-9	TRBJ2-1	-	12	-	CASSPRTNEQFF	TGTGCCAGCAGCCCCAGAACTAATGAGCAGTTCTTC
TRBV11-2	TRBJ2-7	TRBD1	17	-	CASSFLRQGPSSYEQYF	TGTGCCAGCAGCTTCCTAAGACAGGGCCCCTCTTCCTACGAGCAGTACTTC
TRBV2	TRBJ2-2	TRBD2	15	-	CASSEGGGRAGELFF	TGTGCCAGCAGTGAAGGGGGAGGGAGGGCCGGGGAGCTGTTTTTT
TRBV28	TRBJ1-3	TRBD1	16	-	CASSLRDRVSGNTIYF	TGTGCCAGCAGCCTCCGGGACAGGGTTTCTGGAAACACCATATATTTT
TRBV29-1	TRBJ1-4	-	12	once	CSVLATNEKLFF	TGCAGCGTTCTGGCGACTAATGAAAAACTGTTTTTT
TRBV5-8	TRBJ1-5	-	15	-	CASSRGWVKNQPQHF	TGTGCCAGCAGCCGGGGGTGGGTTAAGAATCAGCCCCAGCATTTT
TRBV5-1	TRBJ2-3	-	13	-	CASSLAPTDTQYF	TGCGCCAGCAGCTTGGCCCCAACAGATACGCAGTATTTT
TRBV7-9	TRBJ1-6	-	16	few	CASSSFDLIYNSPLHF	TGTGCCAGCAGCTCCTTCGACTTGATCTATAATTCACCCCTCCACTTT
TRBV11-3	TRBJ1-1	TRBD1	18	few	CASSLDQGGSQGDTEAFF	TGTGCCAGCAGCTTAGATCAGGGAGGATCACAGGGGGACACTGAAGCTTTCTTT
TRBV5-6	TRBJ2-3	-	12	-	CASSLGGPTQYF	TGTGCCAGCAGCTTAGGGGGGCCAACCCAGTATTTT
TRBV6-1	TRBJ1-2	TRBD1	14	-	CASSEGTGGSGYTF	TGTGCCAGCAGTGAAGGGACAGGGGGGTCGGGCTACACCTTC
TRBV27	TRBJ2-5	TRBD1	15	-	CASSLRQGRVKTQYF	TGTGCCAGCAGTTTAAGACAGGGACGAGTTAAGACCCAGTACTTC
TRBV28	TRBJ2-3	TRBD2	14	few	CASSRGAGVDTQYF	TGTGCCAGCAGCAGAGGGGCGGGAGTCGATACGCAGTATTTT
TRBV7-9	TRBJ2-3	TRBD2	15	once	CASSLPGLAGNTQYF	TGTGCCAGCAGCTTACCTGGACTAGCAGGGAATACGCAGTATTTT
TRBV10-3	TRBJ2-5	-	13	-	CAISVSGGETQYF	TGTGCCATCAGTGTTTCTGGGGGAGAGACCCAGTACTTC
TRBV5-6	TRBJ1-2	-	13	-	CASSVERVTGYTF	TGTGCCAGCAGCGTTGAGAGAGTCACTGGCTACACCTTC
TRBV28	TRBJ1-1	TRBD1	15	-	CASSFDRGWGFEAFF	TGTGCCAGCAGTTTCGACAGGGGTTGGGGATTTGAAGCTTTCTTT
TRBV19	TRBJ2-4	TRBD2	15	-	CASSSPSGVEDIQYF	TGTGCCAGTAGTAGTCCTAGCGGGGTGGAGGACATTCAGTACTTC
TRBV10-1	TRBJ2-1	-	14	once	CASSEEGRSDEQFF	TGCGCCAGCAGTGAGGAAGGGAGGTCGGATGAGCAGTTCTTC
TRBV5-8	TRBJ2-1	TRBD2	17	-	CASSPAVTTSHAYEQFF	TGTGCCAGCAGCCCGGCCGTGACGACTAGCCATGCGTATGAGCAGTTCTTC
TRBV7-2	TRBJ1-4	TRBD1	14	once	CASSLGQGREKLFF	TGTGCCAGCAGCTTAGGACAGGGAAGGGAAAAACTGTTTTTT
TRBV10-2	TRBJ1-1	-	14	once	CASSESRGNTEAFF	TGCGCCAGCAGTGAGTCCAGGGGGAACACTGAAGCTTTCTTT
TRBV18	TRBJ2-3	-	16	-	CASSRGLLASTDTQYF	TGTGCCAGCTCACGGGGACTGCTGGCTAGCACAGATACGCAGTATTTT
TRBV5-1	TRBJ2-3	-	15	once	CASSLEQVFADTQYF	TGCGCCAGCAGCTTGGAACAGGTGTTCGCGGATACGCAGTATTTT
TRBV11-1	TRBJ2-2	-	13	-	CASSLAVAGELFF	TGTGCCAGCAGCTTAGCGGTGGCCGGGGAGCTGTTTTTT
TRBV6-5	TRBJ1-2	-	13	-	CASTTGGDYGYTF	TGTGCCAGCACAACCGGGGGGGATTATGGCTACACCTTC
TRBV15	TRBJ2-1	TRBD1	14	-	CATRGTGVHSEQFF	TGTGCCACCCGCGGGACAGGGGTACATTCGGAGCAGTTCTTC
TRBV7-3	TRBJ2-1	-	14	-	CASSSTGNGNEQFF	TGTGCCAGCAGCTCGACGGGGAATGGCAATGAGCAGTTCTTC